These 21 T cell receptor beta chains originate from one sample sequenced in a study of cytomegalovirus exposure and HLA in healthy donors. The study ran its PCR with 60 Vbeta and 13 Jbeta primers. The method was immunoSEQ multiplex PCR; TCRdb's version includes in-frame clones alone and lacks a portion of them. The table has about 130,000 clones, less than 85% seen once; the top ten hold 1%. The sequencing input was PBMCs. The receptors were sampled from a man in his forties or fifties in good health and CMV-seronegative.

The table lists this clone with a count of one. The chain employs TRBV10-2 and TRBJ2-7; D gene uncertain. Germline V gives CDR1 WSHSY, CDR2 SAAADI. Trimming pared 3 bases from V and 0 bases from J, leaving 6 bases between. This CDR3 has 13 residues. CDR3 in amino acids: CASSDTYSYEQYF. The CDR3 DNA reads TGCGCCAGCAGTGATACCTACTCCTACGAGCAGTACTTC.

CDR3 amino acids: CASTLGRTATNEKLFF. CDR3 DNA sequence: TGCGCCAGCACCCTGGGGCGTACCGCAACTAATGAAAAACTGTTTTTT. The rearrangement links TRBV5-1 to TRBJ1-4, with a possible D match to TRBD1 (5 bases). CDR1 SGHRS and CDR2 YFSETQ come from the germline V gene. CDR3 length: 16 residues. V was shortened by 6 bases and J by 0 bases, with 15 bases between the two germline ends.

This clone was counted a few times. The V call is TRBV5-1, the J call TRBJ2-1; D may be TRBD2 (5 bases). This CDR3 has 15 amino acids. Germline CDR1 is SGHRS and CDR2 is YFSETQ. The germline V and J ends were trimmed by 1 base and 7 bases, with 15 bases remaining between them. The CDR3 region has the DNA TGCGCCAGCAGCTTGAAGTTTACGGGGTCTAATGAGCAGTTCTTC. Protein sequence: CASSLKFTGSNEQFF.

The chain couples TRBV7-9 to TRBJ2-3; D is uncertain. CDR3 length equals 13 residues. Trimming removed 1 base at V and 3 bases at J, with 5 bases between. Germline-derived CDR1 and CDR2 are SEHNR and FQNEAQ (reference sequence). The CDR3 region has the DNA TGTGCCAGCAGCTTAGGCCTAACAGATACGCAGTATTTT. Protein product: CASSLGLTDTQYF.

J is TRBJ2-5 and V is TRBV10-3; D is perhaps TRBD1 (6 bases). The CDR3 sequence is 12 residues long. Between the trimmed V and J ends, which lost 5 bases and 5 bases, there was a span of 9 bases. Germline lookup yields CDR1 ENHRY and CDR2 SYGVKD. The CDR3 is CAISPGAETQYF. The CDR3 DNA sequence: TGTGCCATCAGTCCAGGGGCCGAGACCCAGTACTTC.

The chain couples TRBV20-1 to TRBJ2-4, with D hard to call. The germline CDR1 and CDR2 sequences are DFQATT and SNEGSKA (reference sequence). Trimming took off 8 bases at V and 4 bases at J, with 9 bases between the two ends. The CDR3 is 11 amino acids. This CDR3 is CSTPRKNIQYF. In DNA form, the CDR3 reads TGCAGTACCCCTCGGAAAAACATTCAGTACTTC.

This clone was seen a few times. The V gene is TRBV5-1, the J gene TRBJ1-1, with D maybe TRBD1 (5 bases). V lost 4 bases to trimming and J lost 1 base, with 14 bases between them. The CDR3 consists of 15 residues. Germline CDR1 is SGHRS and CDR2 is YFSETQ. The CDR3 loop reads CASSPPGHQNTEAFF. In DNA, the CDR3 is TGCGCCAGCAGCCCGCCCGGACACCAGAACACTGAAGCTTTCTTT. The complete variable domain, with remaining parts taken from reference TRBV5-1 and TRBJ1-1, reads KAGVTQTPRYLIKTRGQQVTLSCSPISGHRSVSWYQQTPGQGLQFLFEYFSETQRNKGNFPGRFSGRQFSNSRSEMNVSTLELGDSALYLCASSPPGHQNTEAFFGQGTRLTVV.

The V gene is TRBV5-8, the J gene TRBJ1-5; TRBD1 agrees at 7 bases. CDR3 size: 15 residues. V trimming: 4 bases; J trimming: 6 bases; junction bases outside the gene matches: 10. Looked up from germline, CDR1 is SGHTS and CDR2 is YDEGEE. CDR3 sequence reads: CASSIGQDPFQPQHF. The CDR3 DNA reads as TGTGCCAGCAGCATCGGACAGGACCCCTTTCAGCCCCAGCATTTT.

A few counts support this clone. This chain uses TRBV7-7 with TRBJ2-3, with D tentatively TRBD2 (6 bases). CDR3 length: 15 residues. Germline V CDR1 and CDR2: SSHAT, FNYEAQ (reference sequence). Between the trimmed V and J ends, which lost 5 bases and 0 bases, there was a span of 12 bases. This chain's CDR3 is CASSLFGGSTDTQYF. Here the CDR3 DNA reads TGTGCCAGCAGCCTATTCGGAGGGAGCACAGATACGCAGTATTTT.

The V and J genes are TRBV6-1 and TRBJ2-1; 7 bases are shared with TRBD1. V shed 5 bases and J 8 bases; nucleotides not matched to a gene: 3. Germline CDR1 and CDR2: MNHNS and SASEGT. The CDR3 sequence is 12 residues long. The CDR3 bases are TGTGCCAGCAGTACAGGGGTGCATGAGCAGTTCTTC. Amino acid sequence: CASSTGVHEQFF.

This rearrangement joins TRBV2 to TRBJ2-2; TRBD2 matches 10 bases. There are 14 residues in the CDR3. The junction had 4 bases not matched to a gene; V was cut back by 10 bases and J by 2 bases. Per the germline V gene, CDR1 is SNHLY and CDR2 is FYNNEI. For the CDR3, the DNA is TGTGCCACGAGACTAGCGGGTAACACCGGGGAGCTGTTTTTT. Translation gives CATRLAGNTGELFF.

DNA of the CDR3: TGTGCCAGCAGCTCCGGACAGCTAGGATTGTTGGGCTACACCTTC. Protein sequence: CASSSGQLGLLGYTF. This chain uses TRBV7-2 with TRBJ1-2; weak D call: TRBD1 (6 bases). Germline V gives CDR1 SGHTA, CDR2 FQGNSA. Trimming took 4 bases from V and 8 from J, leaving 20 bases between them. CDR3 length: 15 amino acids.

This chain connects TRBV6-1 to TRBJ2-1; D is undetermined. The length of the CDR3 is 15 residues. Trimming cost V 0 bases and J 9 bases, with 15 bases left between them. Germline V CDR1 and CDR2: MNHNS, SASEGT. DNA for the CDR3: TGTGCCAGCAGTGAAGCGGGTCTACAGATAGGTGAGCAGTTCTTC. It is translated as CASSEAGLQIGEQFF.

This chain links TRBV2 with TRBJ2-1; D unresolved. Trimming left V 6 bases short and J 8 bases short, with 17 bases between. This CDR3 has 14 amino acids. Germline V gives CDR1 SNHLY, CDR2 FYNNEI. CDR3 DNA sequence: TGTGCCAGCAGGAGACTTAGCCGTGAAGATGAGCAGTTCTTC. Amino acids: CASRRLSREDEQFF.

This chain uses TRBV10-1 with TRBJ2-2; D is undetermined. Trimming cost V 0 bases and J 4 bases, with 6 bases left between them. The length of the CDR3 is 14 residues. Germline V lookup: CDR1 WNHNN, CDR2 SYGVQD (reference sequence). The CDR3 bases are TGCGCCAGCAGTGAGTCAGCCTTCACCGGGGAGCTGTTTTTT. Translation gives CASSESAFTGELFF.

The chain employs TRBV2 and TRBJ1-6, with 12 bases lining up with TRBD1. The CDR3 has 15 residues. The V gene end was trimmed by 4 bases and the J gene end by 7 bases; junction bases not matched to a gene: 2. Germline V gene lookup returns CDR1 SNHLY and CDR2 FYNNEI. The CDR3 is CASSGDRGQNSPLHF. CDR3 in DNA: TGTGCCAGCAGTGGGGACAGGGGGCAGAATTCACCCCTCCACTTT.

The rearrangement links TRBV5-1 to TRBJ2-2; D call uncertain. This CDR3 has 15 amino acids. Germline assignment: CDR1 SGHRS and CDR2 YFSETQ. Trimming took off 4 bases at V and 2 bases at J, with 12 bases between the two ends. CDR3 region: CASSITTANTGELFF. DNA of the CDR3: TGCGCCAGCAGCATTACGACTGCTAACACCGGGGAGCTGTTTTTT.

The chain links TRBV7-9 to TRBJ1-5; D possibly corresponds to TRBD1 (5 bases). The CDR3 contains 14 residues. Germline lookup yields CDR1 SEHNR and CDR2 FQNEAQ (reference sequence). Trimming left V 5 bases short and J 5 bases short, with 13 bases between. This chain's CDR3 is CASSKTASHQPQHF. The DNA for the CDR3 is TGTGCCAGCAGCAAGACAGCCTCACATCAGCCCCAGCATTTT.

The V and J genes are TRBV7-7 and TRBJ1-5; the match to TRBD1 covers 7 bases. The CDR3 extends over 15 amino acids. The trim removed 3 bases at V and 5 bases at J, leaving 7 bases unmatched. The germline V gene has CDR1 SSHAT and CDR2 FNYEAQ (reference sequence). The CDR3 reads CASSFGTGADQPQHF. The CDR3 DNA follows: TGTGCCAGCAGCTTTGGAACAGGGGCGGATCAGCCCCAGCATTTT.

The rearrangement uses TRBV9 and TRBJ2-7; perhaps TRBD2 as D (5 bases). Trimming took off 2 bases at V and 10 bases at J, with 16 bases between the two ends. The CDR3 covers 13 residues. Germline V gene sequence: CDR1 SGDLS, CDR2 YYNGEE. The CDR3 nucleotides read TGTGCCAGCAGCGTGGACTCGGGAAGGGTTCAGTACTTC. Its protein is CASSVDSGRVQYF. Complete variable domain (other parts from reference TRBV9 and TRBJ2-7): DSGVTQTPKHLITATGQRVTLRCSPRSGDLSVYWYQQSLDQGLQFLIQYYNGEERAKGNILERFSAQQFPDLHSELNLSSLELGDSALYFCASSVDSGRVQYFGPGTRLTVT.

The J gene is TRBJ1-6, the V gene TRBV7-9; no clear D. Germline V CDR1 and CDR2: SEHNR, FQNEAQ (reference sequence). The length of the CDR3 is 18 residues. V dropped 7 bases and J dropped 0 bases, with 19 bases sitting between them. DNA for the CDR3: TGTGCCAGCACTTCCCCGAGAGACACGAGCTCCTATAATTCACCCCTCCACTTT. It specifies CASTSPRDTSSYNSPLHF.